This TCR beta chain was recovered during a study of shared clonotypes between healthy human individuals. Some clones are missing from TCRdb's copy, which holds only in-frame ones; the method was immunoSEQ multiplex PCR. The table shows 550,000 to 750,000 clones, with under 95% occurring only once. Naive CD8 populations comprised CD45RO-negative cells positively selected for CCR7, excluding terminally differentiated effector memory CD45RA+ cells. Study conclusions and caveats: About 5% was the fraction of naive CD4 clonotypes found shared across a few donors.

Note on this clone: What it recognizes is unknown.

Sequenced sample: naive CD8+ T cells sorted from blood. The sequence was collected from a man between 25 and 39 years old in good health.

The CDR3 DNA is TGTGCCAGCAGCATCGAGGGCGGGGCCAACGTCCTGACTTTC. Amino acids: CASSIEGGANVLTF. V and J are TRBV28 and TRBJ2-6, with D perhaps TRBD2 (5 bases). The CDR3 is 14 amino acids. CDR1 and CDR2 (germline): MDHEN, SYDVKM. V was clipped by 6 bases and J by 4 bases, with 10 bases between them.